This T cell receptor (beta chain) was identified during a study of response to subunit inactivated influenza vaccine. MiXCR, run by TCRdb on the RT-PCR reads, gives a single entry per CDR3 protein. The sample includes almost 600,000 distinct CDR3 sequences, 14% of them seen just once. Only a few counts were recorded for this clonotype. There are 11 residues in the CDR3. With 4 bases removed from V and 14 bases from J, the gap between germline ends came to 13 bases. The receptor comes from a man aged 50 or older who received an inactivated influenza vaccine. This material consisted of PBMCs from blood, taken 11 to 12 days after vaccination. The V gene is TRBV12-3 or TRBV12-4, the J gene TRBJ2-3; D is perhaps TRBD2 (6 bases). The CDR3 DNA is TGTGCCAGCAGTTCGGCGGGACTGGGGTATTTT. Residues: CASSSAGLGYF.